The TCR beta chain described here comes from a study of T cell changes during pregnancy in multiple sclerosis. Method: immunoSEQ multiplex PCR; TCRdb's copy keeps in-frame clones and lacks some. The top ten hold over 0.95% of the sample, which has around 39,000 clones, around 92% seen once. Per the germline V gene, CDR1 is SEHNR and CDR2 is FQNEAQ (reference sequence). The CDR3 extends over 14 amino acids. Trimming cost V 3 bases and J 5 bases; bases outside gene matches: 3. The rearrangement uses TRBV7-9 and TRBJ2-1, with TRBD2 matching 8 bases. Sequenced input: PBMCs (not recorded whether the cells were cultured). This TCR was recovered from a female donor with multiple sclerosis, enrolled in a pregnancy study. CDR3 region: CASSFRTSNNEQFF. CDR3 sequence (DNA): TGTGCCAGCAGCTTTCGGACTAGCAACAATGAGCAGTTCTTC.